This T cell receptor (beta chain) is drawn from a study of shared clonotypes between healthy human individuals. Clones were read by immunoSEQ multiplex PCR, and TCRdb kept only the in-frame ones, dropping some. The table shows around 990,000 clones, with 70% to 85% occurring only once. CDR3 size: 16 residues. V was trimmed by 3 bases and J by 1 base, leaving 14 bases between them. Germline values: CDR1 SGHAT, CDR2 FQDESV (reference sequence). This clonotype was obtained from a young man in good health. Some clones in this sample may be carry-over from other donors' samples. The sample was memory CD4+ T cells from PBMCs. Subset specified: CD45RA-negative fraction. The chain recombines TRBV11-1 with TRBJ2-3, with a possible D match to TRBD1 (7 bases). The CDR3 loop reads CASSLGQGGGTDTQYF. The CDR3 DNA follows: TGTGCCAGCAGCTTGGGGCAGGGGGGAGGCACAGATACGCAGTATTTT.